This T cell receptor (beta chain) was identified during a study of T cells after yellow fever vaccination (dated 2019 in TCRdb). For the study in its entirety: The SMART-Seq v4 Ultra Low Input RNA kit was used to prepare libraries from fractions with low cell numbers. Blood was collected at multiple timepoints before and after primary and secondary immunization, and bulk PBMC replicates and cell subsets were isolated. To follow T-cell clones before and after primary and booster YFV17D yellow fever vaccination, bulk TCR alpha and beta repertoires were sequenced over time. Two healthy male donors, one aged 18 to 29 and one aged 30 to 39 years, were included in the cohort.

The treatment or condition label on this specimen signifies: live attenuated yellow fever vaccine strain. A standard Ficoll-Paque protocol was used to isolate PBMCs from peripheral blood. CD4 and CD8 T-cell fractions were isolated with Dynabeads CD4 and CD8 positive selection kits. TriZol was used to extract RNA from bulk PBMCs, from CD4 and CD8 fractions, and from dextramer-positive and dextramer-negative fractions. On the study overall, not on this receptor specifically: After the booster, most clones that had expanded after primary vaccination were detected again (roughly 96% of CD4 and about 88% of CD8), suggesting broad maintenance of memory. A small fraction of clonotypes appeared in both the CD4 and CD8 compartments, likely as a result of convergent recombination. Compared with the primary T-cell response, the secondary T-cell response was weaker but faster, peaking on day 5 rather than day 15. The study included only two donors, which limits how far the findings can be generalized. FACS-sorted repertoires could contain abundant contaminating clonotypes from the bulk population, so computational filtering was required.

This clonotype was recorded at least ten times. This receptor's antigen is unknown. Within one base of it there is no much larger clone, and no base qualities were kept. For CDR1 and CDR2, the germline V gene (reference sequence) lists LNHNV and YYDKDF. The CDR3 numbers 13 residues from cysteine through phenylalanine. Only the CDR3 portion is preserved as DNA: 39 bases, with reading frame beginning at the first base. After removal of 6 bases from V and 3 bases from J, the junction retains 0 bases not matched to a gene. Synthesis of TCR cDNA relied on 5'RACE template switching, a step that introduced a universal primer site along with unique molecular identifiers. Priming of cDNA synthesis was performed from both the TCR alpha and TCR beta constant segments. Library amplification used two PCR steps, and the second PCR step added sample barcodes and sequencing adapters. Sequencing of libraries was performed on Illumina HiSeq 2500 (2x100 bp) or NovaSeq (2x150 bp). Concerning the study's data processing: Demultiplexing of reads and collapsing into UMI consensus sequences were performed with MIGEC, and V(D)J alignment was carried out with MiXCR. Vaccine-responding clonotypes were defined with edgeR using replicate PBMC samples, requiring FDR below 0.01 and a log2 fold change above 5 up to day 15. CD4 or CD8 identity was assigned to each bulk clonotype according to whether the clonotype was present at higher abundance in the sequenced CD4 repertoire or the sequenced CD8 repertoire. TCRdb trimmed public reads at Q25 via fastp, called clones via MiXCR and kept in-frame beta chains. Merged by CDR3 protein, the rows form single entries marked with the most common genes and DNA. The V and J calls, along with clone size, are taken from TCRdb and not from the paper's own processing. The sample yields about 75,000 distinct CDR3 sequences; 7.3% were counted once. Over 25% of the sample goes to the ten largest clones.

Sequencing used CD8+ T cells sorted from PBMCs, obtained 10 days after the first yellow fever vaccination. The clonotype comes from a man younger than 30 who received the YFV17D yellow fever vaccine. In this chain, TRBV15 is recombined with TRBJ2-3; the junction holds 10 bases that match TRBD2. CDR3 sequence: CATRLAGTDTQYF. The nucleotide sequence reads as follows: TGTGCCACCAGACTAGCGGGGACAGATACGCAGTATTTT.